This is a list of T cell receptor beta chains from one sample in a study of cytomegalovirus exposure and HLA in healthy donors. The protocol was immunoSEQ multiplex PCR, while the TCRdb copy is restricted to in-frame clones and leaves out a portion. Of 160,000 or so clones listed, 71% were seen once; the top ten hold approximately 2.8%. The sample taken for sequencing was PBMCs. The receptors were gathered from a woman aged 30 to 39 in good health and CMV-seronegative. Each CDR3 is given with its conserved first and last residue. A D gene is named only where the DNA matches it firmly. Part of the rows lack a size; the others show once, few, many or a class for expanded clones.

clone size: .; J gene: TRBJ2-7; D gene: TRBD1; V gene: TRBV5-6; CDR3 length: 14; CDR3 protein: CASSQGQGSHEQYF; CDR3 DNA: TGTGCCAGCAGCCAAGGACAGGGGTCCCACGAGCAGTACTTC
clone size: .; J gene: TRBJ1-3; D gene: .; V gene: TRBV6-6; CDR3 length: 16; CDR3 protein: CASSYGDLSSGNTIYF; CDR3 DNA: TGTGCCAGCAGTTACGGGGACTTATCCTCTGGAAACACCATATATTTT
clone size: .; J gene: TRBJ2-3; D gene: TRBD2; V gene: TRBV28; CDR3 length: 15; CDR3 protein: CASSLGRGGTDTQYF; CDR3 DNA: TGTGCCAGCAGCCTAGGCCGGGGGGGCACAGATACGCAGTATTTT
clone size: .; J gene: TRBJ1-4; D gene: TRBD1; V gene: TRBV19; CDR3 length: 14; CDR3 protein: CASSPGQKNEKLFF; CDR3 DNA: TGTGCCAGTAGTCCGGGACAGAAAAATGAAAAACTGTTTTTT
clone size: .; J gene: TRBJ1-3; D gene: .; V gene: TRBV28; CDR3 length: 15; CDR3 protein: CASSFPVYSGNTIYF; CDR3 DNA: TGTGCCAGCAGTTTCCCCGTATACTCTGGAAACACCATATATTTT
clone size: .; J gene: TRBJ2-7; D gene: TRBD1; V gene: TRBV2; CDR3 length: 15; CDR3 protein: CASSAGTGESYEQYF; CDR3 DNA: TGTGCCAGCAGTGCCGGGACAGGGGAATCCTACGAGCAGTACTTC
clone size: .; J gene: TRBJ2-7; D gene: .; V gene: TRBV2; CDR3 length: 11; CDR3 protein: CASRTVYEQYF; CDR3 DNA: TGTGCCAGCAGAACAGTATACGAGCAGTACTTC
clone size: .; J gene: TRBJ2-3; D gene: TRBD2; V gene: TRBV27; CDR3 length: 16; CDR3 protein: CASSLSSGGAEDTQYF; CDR3 DNA: TGTGCCAGCAGTTTATCATCCGGGGGGGCGGAAGATACGCAGTATTTT
clone size: .; J gene: TRBJ2-6; D gene: TRBD1; V gene: TRBV29-1; CDR3 length: 17; CDR3 protein: CSVPPGQGFGGANVLTF; CDR3 DNA: TGCAGCGTGCCGCCGGGACAGGGGTTCGGTGGGGCCAACGTCCTGACTTTC
clone size: .; J gene: TRBJ1-2; D gene: TRBD1; V gene: TRBV11-2; CDR3 length: 17; CDR3 protein: CASSLDQFSDRGYGYTF; CDR3 DNA: TGTGCCAGCAGCTTAGACCAATTCTCGGACAGGGGTTATGGCTACACCTTC
clone size: .; J gene: TRBJ2-3; D gene: TRBD2; V gene: TRBV7-9; CDR3 length: 16; CDR3 protein: CASSTGTSGWGDTQYF; CDR3 DNA: TGTGCCAGCAGCACTGGGACTAGCGGGTGGGGGGATACGCAGTATTTT
clone size: .; J gene: TRBJ2-3; D gene: .; V gene: TRBV30; CDR3 length: 14; CDR3 protein: CAWSLGQAGDTQYF; CDR3 DNA: TGTGCCTGGAGTCTTGGACAAGCAGGAGATACGCAGTATTTT
clone size: few; J gene: TRBJ1-6; D gene: TRBD1; V gene: TRBV7-9; CDR3 length: 15; CDR3 protein: CASSPGQGSNSPLHF; CDR3 DNA: TGTGCCAGCAGCCCCGGACAGGGAAGTAATTCACCCCTCCACTTT
clone size: .; J gene: TRBJ2-3; D gene: .; V gene: TRBV7-6; CDR3 length: 14; CDR3 protein: CASSWTPSTDTQYF; CDR3 DNA: TGTGCCAGCAGCTGGACACCTAGCACAGATACGCAGTATTTT
clone size: .; J gene: TRBJ2-2; D gene: TRBD2; V gene: TRBV4-3; CDR3 length: 20; CDR3 protein: CASSQLNPGTSGRNTGELFF; CDR3 DNA: TGCGCCAGCAGCCAACTTAACCCCGGGACTAGCGGGCGCAACACCGGGGAGCTGTTTTTT
clone size: few; J gene: TRBJ2-1; D gene: TRBD2; V gene: TRBV27; CDR3 length: 13; CDR3 protein: CASTKGSGDEQFF; CDR3 DNA: TGTGCCAGCACCAAAGGAAGCGGGGATGAGCAGTTCTTC
clone size: .; J gene: TRBJ2-1; D gene: .; V gene: TRBV5-4; CDR3 length: 13; CDR3 protein: CASSFQRDNEQFF; CDR3 DNA: TGTGCCAGCAGCTTCCAGCGGGACAATGAGCAGTTCTTC
clone size: .; J gene: TRBJ1-1; D gene: .; V gene: TRBV28; CDR3 length: 17; CDR3 protein: CASSYFGQVPMNTEAFF; CDR3 DNA: TGTGCCAGCAGTTACTTTGGGCAGGTACCGATGAACACTGAAGCTTTCTTT
clone size: once; J gene: TRBJ2-3; D gene: TRBD2; V gene: TRBV5-1; CDR3 length: 16; CDR3 protein: CASSLGLAGSTDTQYF; CDR3 DNA: TGCGCCAGCAGCTTGGGGTTAGCGGGGAGCACAGATACGCAGTATTTT
clone size: .; J gene: TRBJ2-5; D gene: .; V gene: TRBV7-2; CDR3 length: 13; CDR3 protein: CASSLHQAQTQYF; CDR3 DNA: TGTGCCAGCAGCCTCCACCAGGCGCAGACCCAGTACTTC
clone size: once; J gene: TRBJ2-1; D gene: .; V gene: TRBV13; CDR3 length: 15; CDR3 protein: CASSLYRLDNNEQFF; CDR3 DNA: TGTGCCAGCAGCTTATACAGGCTAGACAACAATGAGCAGTTCTTC
clone size: .; J gene: TRBJ2-1; D gene: TRBD2; V gene: TRBV19; CDR3 length: 15; CDR3 protein: CASSMGLAGFNEQFF; CDR3 DNA: TGTGCCAGTAGTATGGGACTAGCGGGCTTCAATGAGCAGTTCTTC
clone size: .; J gene: TRBJ1-3; D gene: TRBD1; V gene: TRBV5-1; CDR3 length: 15; CDR3 protein: CASSPPGQAKNTIYF; CDR3 DNA: TGCGCCAGCAGCCCGCCGGGACAGGCTAAAAACACCATATATTTT
clone size: .; J gene: TRBJ1-4; D gene: .; V gene: TRBV19; CDR3 length: 11; CDR3 protein: CASRGGEKLFF; CDR3 DNA: TGTGCCAGTAGAGGGGGTGAAAAACTGTTTTTT
clone size: .; J gene: TRBJ1-4; D gene: .; V gene: TRBV7-9; CDR3 length: 16; CDR3 protein: CASSPTDTITNEKLFF; CDR3 DNA: TGTGCCAGCAGCCCGACAGATACTATAACTAATGAAAAACTGTTTTTT
clone size: few; J gene: TRBJ2-7; D gene: TRBD1; V gene: TRBV5-4; CDR3 length: 14; CDR3 protein: CASSFRDRGYEQYF; CDR3 DNA: TGTGCCAGCAGCTTTCGGGACAGGGGATACGAGCAGTACTTC
clone size: .; J gene: TRBJ1-5; D gene: TRBD1; V gene: TRBV6-5; CDR3 length: 15; CDR3 protein: CASSYRQGEDQPQHF; CDR3 DNA: TGTGCCAGCAGCTATCGACAGGGTGAGGATCAGCCCCAGCATTTT
clone size: .; J gene: TRBJ2-7; D gene: .; V gene: TRBV29-1; CDR3 length: 13; CDR3 protein: CSVDPDSSYEQYF; CDR3 DNA: TGCAGCGTTGATCCGGACAGCAGCTACGAGCAGTACTTC
clone size: .; J gene: TRBJ2-5; D gene: TRBD2; V gene: TRBV7-3; CDR3 length: 15; CDR3 protein: CASRKSGSDGETQYF; CDR3 DNA: TGTGCCAGCAGAAAAAGCGGGAGTGACGGGGAGACCCAGTACTTC
clone size: .; J gene: TRBJ2-2; D gene: TRBD2; V gene: TRBV5-1; CDR3 length: 15; CDR3 protein: CASSSRSGRDGELFF; CDR3 DNA: TGCGCCAGCAGCTCCCGTAGCGGGAGGGACGGGGAGCTGTTTTTT
clone size: .; J gene: TRBJ2-1; D gene: .; V gene: TRBV7-9; CDR3 length: 12; CDR3 protein: CASSLVGNEQFF; CDR3 DNA: TGTGCCAGCAGCTTAGTCGGCAATGAGCAGTTCTTC
clone size: once; J gene: TRBJ2-7; D gene: .; V gene: TRBV6-5; CDR3 length: 14; CDR3 protein: CASSLTATGYEQYF; CDR3 DNA: TGTGCCAGCAGTTTGACCGCCACAGGGTACGAGCAGTACTTC
clone size: .; J gene: TRBJ2-6; D gene: .; V gene: TRBV18; CDR3 length: 17; CDR3 protein: CASSPTQMSSGANVLTF; CDR3 DNA: TGTGCCAGCTCACCAACACAGATGTCCTCTGGGGCCAACGTCCTGACTTTC
clone size: .; J gene: TRBJ2-7; D gene: .; V gene: TRBV12-5; CDR3 length: 12; CDR3 protein: CASGFSEYEQYF; CDR3 DNA: TGTGCTAGTGGTTTCTCAGAATACGAGCAGTACTTC
clone size: .; J gene: TRBJ2-7; D gene: TRBD2; V gene: TRBV5-1; CDR3 length: 15; CDR3 protein: CASSPGTSGNYEQYF; CDR3 DNA: TGCGCCAGCAGCCCCGGGACTAGCGGAAATTACGAGCAGTACTTC
clone size: few; J gene: TRBJ2-7; D gene: TRBD2; V gene: TRBV13; CDR3 length: 15; CDR3 protein: CASSYYSGSVYEQYF; CDR3 DNA: TGTGCCAGCAGCTATTATAGCGGGAGTGTCTACGAGCAGTACTTC
clone size: .; J gene: TRBJ1-4; D gene: .; V gene: TRBV15; CDR3 length: 14; CDR3 protein: CATSAADGNEKLFF; CDR3 DNA: TGTGCCACCTCGGCAGCGGACGGTAACGAAAAACTGTTTTTT
clone size: .; J gene: TRBJ2-7; D gene: .; V gene: TRBV29-1; CDR3 length: 12; CDR3 protein: CSVRTFTYEQYF; CDR3 DNA: TGCAGCGTCCGGACTTTCACCTACGAGCAGTACTTC
clone size: .; J gene: TRBJ2-1; D gene: .; V gene: TRBV29-1; CDR3 length: 12; CDR3 protein: CSVTDNYNEQFF; CDR3 DNA: TGCAGCGTTACGGACAACTACAATGAGCAGTTCTTC
clone size: .; J gene: TRBJ2-1; D gene: TRBD1; V gene: TRBV4-3; CDR3 length: 14; CDR3 protein: CASSQAGQGDEQFF; CDR3 DNA: TGCGCCAGCAGCCAAGCCGGACAGGGCGATGAGCAGTTCTTC
clone size: .; J gene: TRBJ2-1; D gene: TRBD1; V gene: TRBV30; CDR3 length: 13; CDR3 protein: CAWSARGRREQFF; CDR3 DNA: TGTGCCTGGAGTGCAAGGGGGCGCCGAGAGCAGTTCTTC
clone size: .; J gene: TRBJ2-3; D gene: TRBD2; V gene: TRBV4-2; CDR3 length: 18; CDR3 protein: CASSSYSSLAGSTDTQYF; CDR3 DNA: TGTGCCAGCAGCTCCTACTCCTCGTTAGCGGGGAGCACAGATACGCAGTATTTT
clone size: .; J gene: TRBJ1-4; D gene: .; V gene: TRBV2; CDR3 length: 15; CDR3 protein: CASSPMRTVNENLFF; CDR3 DNA: TGTGCCAGCAGCCCCATGAGGACAGTTAATGAAAATCTGTTTTTT
clone size: .; J gene: TRBJ2-3; D gene: TRBD1; V gene: TRBV2; CDR3 length: 14; CDR3 protein: CASMDRASTDTQYF; CDR3 DNA: TGTGCCAGCATGGACAGGGCTAGCACAGATACGCAGTATTTT
clone size: .; J gene: TRBJ1-4; D gene: TRBD1; V gene: TRBV2; CDR3 length: 16; CDR3 protein: CASRQTGTGVGEKLFF; CDR3 DNA: TGTGCCAGCAGACAAACCGGGACAGGGGTTGGCGAAAAACTGTTTTTT
clone size: .; J gene: TRBJ2-4; D gene: .; V gene: TRBV28; CDR3 length: 13; CDR3 protein: CATHYGAKNIQYF; CDR3 DNA: TGTGCCACCCACTATGGGGCCAAAAACATTCAGTACTTC
clone size: .; J gene: TRBJ1-1; D gene: .; V gene: TRBV25-1; CDR3 length: 14; CDR3 protein: CASSESVPNTEAFF; CDR3 DNA: TGTGCCAGCAGTGAATCGGTACCTAACACTGAAGCTTTCTTT
clone size: few; J gene: TRBJ1-6; D gene: TRBD1; V gene: TRBV6-1; CDR3 length: 16; CDR3 protein: CASSAGRDRSNSPLHF; CDR3 DNA: TGTGCCAGCAGTGCGGGCCGGGACAGAAGTAATTCACCCCTCCACTTT
clone size: .; J gene: TRBJ2-3; D gene: TRBD2; V gene: TRBV4-3; CDR3 length: 17; CDR3 protein: CASSYDYQRGSGDTQYF; CDR3 DNA: TGCGCCAGCAGCTATGACTACCAGCGGGGGAGTGGAGATACGCAGTATTTT
clone size: few; J gene: TRBJ2-1; D gene: .; V gene: TRBV7-7; CDR3 length: 16; CDR3 protein: CASSRGGGRAIDEQFF; CDR3 DNA: TGTGCTAGCAGCCGAGGGGGAGGGAGGGCCATCGATGAGCAGTTCTTC